A selection of T cell receptor beta chains follows, all from one sample in a study of response to subunit inactivated influenza vaccine. Using its own MiXCR run on the RT-PCR reads, TCRdb lists one record per CDR3 protein. The repertoire holds some 190,000 distinct CDR3 sequences, under 15% seen once, with about a quarter in the top ten. The material sequenced was CD8+ T cells sorted from PBMCs, taken 5 days after vaccination. These receptors were taken from a man between 50 and 59 years old who received an inactivated influenza vaccine. Both conserved end residues are part of each CDR3. A D gene is named only where the DNA matches it firmly. Some rows mark clone size as missing; the rest say once, few, many or name a class of expanded clone.

V	size	J	D	CDR3	DNA
TRBV20-1	few	TRBJ2-5	.	CSAREGERGPPGGAQYF	TGCAGTGCTAGAGAGGGGGAGCGGGGGCCCCCAGGGGGGGCCCAGTACTTC
TRBV6-2/TRBV6-3	few	TRBJ2-5	TRBD2	CASSYSKTSDLVKTQYF	TGTGCCAGCAGTTACTCGAAGACTAGCGATCTGGTGAAGACCCAGTACTTC
TRBV7-8	many	TRBJ2-1	.	CASSSEWRVYNEQFF	TGTGCCAGCAGCTCGGAGTGGCGGGTCTACAATGAGCAGTTCTTC
TRBV3-1	.	TRBJ2-7	.	CASSKGHYEQYF	TGTGCCAGCAGCAAGGGACACTACGAGCAGTACTTC
TRBV5-1	few	TRBJ1-4	TRBD1	CASSLRRGGEKLFF	TGCGCCAGCAGCTTGCGCAGGGGGGGTGAAAAACTGTTTTTT
TRBV5-1	many	TRBJ2-2	TRBD1	CASSSTGGAPGELFF	TGCGCCAGCAGCTCAACAGGGGGCGCCCCCGGGGAGCTGTTTTTT
TRBV25-1	.	TRBJ2-2	.	CASGGRVTGELFF	TGTGCCAGCGGGGGGCGCGTCACCGGGGAGCTGTTTTTT
TRBV20-1	.	TRBJ2-4	TRBD2	CSTIGEGPAKNIQYF	TGCAGTACGATTGGGGAGGGCCCGGCCAAAAACATTCAGTACTTC
TRBV7-2	.	TRBJ2-5	TRBD2	CASSLAYFSGGQETQYF	TGTGCCAGCAGCTTAGCGTATTTTAGCGGGGGGCAAGAGACCCAGTACTTC
TRBV5-6	few	TRBJ2-1	TRBD2	CASSFGTNYNEQFF	TGTGCCAGCAGCTTCGGGACTAACTACAATGAGCAGTTCTTC
TRBV12-3/TRBV12-4	.	TRBJ1-1	.	CASSPDSADTEAFF	TGTGCCAGCAGTCCCGACAGTGCTGACACTGAAGCTTTCTTT
TRBV2	.	TRBJ2-5	.	CASSETGNQETQYF	TGTGCCAGCAGTGAAACAGGAAACCAAGAGACCCAGTACTTC
TRBV7-9	.	TRBJ2-5	TRBD2	CASRTSGPQETQYF	TGTGCCAGCAGGACTAGCGGGCCACAAGAGACCCAGTACTTC
TRBV6-1	.	TRBJ2-3	TRBD1	CASSTGGTDTQYF	TGTGCCAGCTCGACAGGGGGCACAGATACGCAGTATTTT
TRBV7-9	.	TRBJ2-1	TRBD2	CASRTAGGFTYNEQFF	TGTGCCAGCAGGACAGCGGGAGGCTTTACCTACAATGAGCAGTTCTTC
TRBV11-2	.	TRBJ2-5	TRBD1	CASSDRTGWETQYF	TGTGCCAGCAGCGACAGGACAGGGTGGGAGACCCAGTACTTC
TRBV19	.	TRBJ2-7	TRBD1	CASSTGTGYPYEQYF	TGTGCCAGTAGTACCGGGACAGGGTACCCCTACGAGCAGTACTTC
TRBV28	many	TRBJ2-1	.	CASSRDTEVYNEQFF	TGTGCCAGCAGCAGGGACACCGAAGTCTACAATGAGCAGTTCTTC
TRBV4-2	.	TRBJ1-4	TRBD1	CASSRRDRGGEKLFF	TGTGCCAGCAGCCGCCGGGACAGGGGAGGCGAAAAACTGTTTTTT
TRBV7-2	few	TRBJ2-1	.	CASSISGKYNEQFF	TGTGCCAGCAGCATTAGCGGCAAGTACAATGAGCAGTTCTTC
TRBV19	.	TRBJ1-1	TRBD1	CASSTRDREAEAFF	TGTGCCAGTAGTACCCGGGACAGGGAGGCTGAAGCTTTCTTT